Following are 25 T cell receptor beta chains from one sample sequenced in a study of cytomegalovirus exposure and HLA in healthy donors. Vbeta (60) and Jbeta (13) primers were used in the PCR. Libraries were prepared by immunoSEQ multiplex PCR; TCRdb keeps only in-frame clonotypes and omits some of them. The sample consists of 150,000 to 200,000 clones, roughly 72% of them appearing once. Sequenced sample: PBMCs. These receptors all stem from a woman aged 25 to 39 in good health and CMV-seropositive.

CDR3 nucleotide sequence: TGTGCCTGGATTCGCTTAGCGGGGGGGTACTTTGAGCAGTTCTTC. Its protein is CAWIRLAGGYFEQFF. The J gene is TRBJ2-1, the V gene TRBV30; 11 bases are shared with TRBD2. Germline V gene data show CDR1 as GTSNPN and CDR2 as SVGIG (reference sequence). V lost 4 bases to trimming and J lost 9 bases; unmatched junction nucleotides: 11. The CDR3 has 15 residues.

This chain links TRBV15 with TRBJ1-5, with 10 bases identical to TRBD1. Germline CDR1 reads LNHNV; CDR2 reads YYDKDF (reference sequence). V lost 5 bases and J lost 0; bases outside the gene matches: 13. The CDR3 contains 19 residues. CDR3 residues: CATSSIGQGDPYSNQPQHF. DNA for the CDR3: TGTGCCACCAGCTCAATCGGACAGGGGGACCCCTATAGCAATCAGCCCCAGCATTTT.

This chain joins TRBV6-1 and TRBJ2-1, with D possibly being TRBD2 (5 bases). The V end lost 7 bases, the J end lost 9 bases, and 19 bases lay between the germline ends. CDR3 size: 14 residues. Germline lookup yields CDR1 MNHNS and CDR2 SASEGT. As DNA, the CDR3 is TGTGCCAGCAACCGGGATGTGGATGAGGGTGAGCAGTTCTTC. It codes for CASNRDVDEGEQFF.

The chain recombines TRBV27 with TRBJ1-1, with D perhaps matching TRBD1 (5 bases). Between the trimmed V and J ends, which lost 9 bases and 7 bases, there was a span of 21 bases. The length of the CDR3 is 14 residues. Looked up from germline, CDR1 is MNHEY and CDR2 is SMNVEV (reference sequence). The CDR3 DNA is TGTGCCAGGTTGCAGCGCGACAGAGGAGTTGAAGCTTTCTTT. It encodes CARLQRDRGVEAFF.

This clone was seen only once. V usage is TRBV6-1 and J usage is TRBJ1-1; D gene unclear. Per the germline V gene, CDR1 is MNHNS and CDR2 is SASEGT. V was shortened by 4 bases and J by 1 base, with 19 bases between the two germline ends. This CDR3 is 17 amino acids long. CDR3 in DNA: TGTGCCAGCAGTGGCGAAGAGGGCGAAGGTTGGAACACTGAAGCTTTCTTT. Protein product: CASSGEEGEGWNTEAFF.

This chain links TRBV7-9 with TRBJ1-2; 8 bases agree with TRBD1. Germline V lookup: CDR1 SEHNR, CDR2 FQNEAQ (reference sequence). V trimming: 5 bases; J trimming: 8 bases; junction bases outside the gene matches: 7. The CDR3 covers 13 residues. The CDR3 reads CASSPQGARGYTF. CDR3 nucleotides: TGTGCCAGCAGCCCCCAGGGGGCGCGAGGCTACACCTTC.

This chain connects TRBV7-8 to TRBJ2-7, with D possibly being TRBD1 (6 bases). Per the germline V gene, CDR1 is SGHVS and CDR2 is FQNEAQ. This CDR3 comprises 15 residues. V lost 5 bases to trimming and J lost 0 bases, with 14 bases between them. The CDR3 DNA reads as TGTGCCAGCAGCCTAGGGGGAGCCCGCTCCTACGAGCAGTACTTC. Protein product: CASSLGGARSYEQYF.

The rearrangement joins TRBV10-3 to TRBJ2-1; D might be TRBD1 (5 bases). The CDR3 contains 14 residues. Germline lookup yields CDR1 ENHRY and CDR2 SYGVKD. The V gene lost 11 bases and the J gene lost 8 bases, with 22 bases spanning the gap. CDR3 sequence (DNA): TGTGCCGCACATGGGGCAGCCGGCAAGCATGAGCAGTTCTTC. Its translation is CAAHGAAGKHEQFF.

The chain has TRBV19 and TRBJ2-1; 7 nucleotides match TRBD2. This CDR3 has 13 amino acids. Germline CDR1 and CDR2: LNHDA and SQIVND (reference sequence). V trimming: 10 bases; J trimming: 4 bases; junction bases outside the gene matches: 7. The CDR3 here is CATSTGGYNEQFF. In DNA form, the CDR3 reads TGTGCCACTTCAACCGGGGGGTACAATGAGCAGTTCTTC.

CDR3 loop: CASSPSAGMNTEAFF. Here the CDR3 DNA reads TGTGCCAGTAGTCCCTCCGCAGGCATGAACACTGAAGCTTTCTTT. The chain has TRBV19 and TRBJ1-1; D is unresolved. The CDR3 is 15 residues long. Trimming left V 5 bases short and J 0 bases short, with 13 bases between. CDR1 and CDR2 from the germline V gene are LNHDA and SQIVND (reference sequence).

The rearrangement joins TRBV9 to TRBJ1-2, with D possibly TRBD1 on 6 matching bases. The CDR3 spans 10 residues. The ends were cut back, 7 bases at V and 5 bases at J, with 6 bases in the middle. Germline values: CDR1 SGDLS, CDR2 YYNGEE. CDR3: CASQGYGYTF. DNA for the CDR3: TGTGCCAGCCAGGGGTATGGCTACACCTTC.

The CDR3 region is CASSQTGLGGTDTQYF. The CDR3 DNA reads TGCGCCAGCAGCCAAACGGGACTAGGGGGGACAGATACGCAGTATTTT. V gene TRBV4-3 combines with J gene TRBJ2-3, with 8 bases lining up with TRBD2. The J segment lost 3 bases and the V segment lost 2 bases, leaving 7 bases of the junction unmatched. Looked up from germline, CDR1 is LGHNA and CDR2 is YSLEER. The length of the CDR3 is 16 residues.

The chain is built from TRBV19 and TRBJ1-6, with TRBD1 as a possible D gene (5 bases). This CDR3 spans 13 amino acids. V lost 3 bases and J lost 6, with 6 bases in between. Germline V gives CDR1 LNHDA, CDR2 SQIVND (reference sequence). The CDR3 sequence: CASSIQGNSPLHF. Here the CDR3 DNA reads TGTGCCAGTAGTATCCAGGGTAATTCACCCCTCCACTTT. Variable domain in full (rest from reference TRBV19 and TRBJ1-6): DGGITQSPKYLFRKEGQNVTLSCEQNLNHDAMYWYRQDPGQGLRLIYYSQIVNDFQKGDIAEGYSVSREKKESFPLTVTSAQKNPTAFYLCASSIQGNSPLHFGNGTRLTVT.

This chain connects TRBV29-1 to TRBJ1-1, with no clear D. The V gene lost 7 bases and the J gene lost 3 bases, with 9 bases spanning the gap. This CDR3 is built from 11 residues. Germline values: CDR1 SQVTM, CDR2 ANQGSEA. The CDR3 sequence is CSANRDTEAFF. CDR3 coding DNA: TGCAGCGCGAACCGGGACACTGAAGCTTTCTTT.

This chain links TRBV11-2 with TRBJ2-6; D gene unclear. The CDR3 length is 18 residues. CDR1 and CDR2 (germline): SGHAT, FQNNGV. V lost 5 bases and J 0 bases, leaving 17 bases between the germline ends. The CDR3 sequence is CASSPKLAVLSGANVLTF. The CDR3 bases are TGTGCCAGCAGCCCGAAATTGGCCGTTCTCTCTGGGGCCAACGTCCTGACTTTC.

This rearrangement joins TRBV5-6 to TRBJ2-7; 10 bases match TRBD2. Germline loops: CDR1 SGHDT, CDR2 YYEEEE. The V gene end was trimmed by 4 bases and the J gene end by 3 bases; junction bases not matched to a gene: 4. The CDR3 has 14 amino acids. DNA of the CDR3: TGTGCCAGCAGCCGCGGACTAGCGGACTACGAGCAGTACTTC. This codes for CASSRGLADYEQYF.

V gene TRBV30 combines with J gene TRBJ1-2; 11 bases agree with TRBD1. CDR3 length equals 12 residues. Germline-derived CDR1 and CDR2 are GTSNPN and SVGIG (reference sequence). CDR3 residues: CTGTGGNYGYTF. CDR3 in DNA: TGTACCGGGACAGGGGGTAACTATGGCTACACCTTC. The variable domain in full, completed from reference TRBV30 and TRBJ1-2, reads SQTIHQWPATLVQPVGSPLSLECTVEGTSNPNLYWYRQAAGRGLQLLFYSVGIGQISSEVPQNLSASRPQDRQFILSSKKLLLSDSGFYLCTGTGGNYGYTFGSGTRLTVV.

This clone was counted a single time. The V call is TRBV5-5, the J call TRBJ2-1, with 9 bases lining up with TRBD1. Germline V CDR1 and CDR2: SGHKS, YYEKEE (reference sequence). V was clipped by 2 bases and J by 6 bases; unmatched bases: 9. The length of the CDR3 is 16 residues. CDR3 DNA: TGTGCCAGCAGCTTTACCGGGACAGGGCCGTCCAATGAGCAGTTCTTC. Translation gives CASSFTGTGPSNEQFF.

The V and J genes are TRBV5-1 and TRBJ2-3; tentatively, D is TRBD2 (5 bases). V lost 0 bases and J 14 bases, leaving 16 bases between the germline ends. Germline CDR1 SGHRS, CDR2 YFSETQ. The CDR3 loop spans 13 amino acids. CDR3 DNA: TGCGCCAGCAGCTTGGCCGGGCGGGTGAAGACGTATTTT. It yields the protein CASSLAGRVKTYF.

The J gene is TRBJ1-2, the V gene TRBV29-1; TRBD1 matches 9 bases. Germline CDR1 SQVTM, CDR2 ANQGSEA. CDR3 length: 16 residues. V shed 6 bases and J 8 bases; nucleotides not matched to a gene: 19. CDR3 coding DNA: TGCAGCGTCGATGGACAGGGGATACTTGGGATGGGAGGCTACACCTTC. Amino acid sequence: CSVDGQGILGMGGYTF. The whole variable domain, remainder taken from reference TRBV29-1 and TRBJ1-2, is SAVISQKPSRDICQRGTSLTIQCQVDSQVTMMFWYRQQPGQSLTLIATANQGSEATYESGFVIDKFPISRPNLTFSTLTVSNMSPEDSSIYLCSVDGQGILGMGGYTFGSGTRLTVV.

The chain carries TRBV1 and TRBJ2-7; the table's D call of TRBD1 was not tested on the DNA. TRBV1 is listed as a pseudogene. This CDR3 spans 14 amino acids. CDR3 bases: TGCACCAGCAGTAAAGGGGACAGGGACTACGAGCAGTACTTC. It translates to CTSSKGDRDYEQYF.

About this clone: The sample holds other DNA sequences that translate to the same CDR3. The chain recombines TRBV2 with TRBJ1-1; unclear D gene. The CDR3 runs 14 residues. Germline CDR1 is SNHLY and CDR2 is FYNNEI. V dropped 0 bases and J dropped 0 bases, with 5 bases sitting between them. The CDR3 sequence: CASSEAPVNTEAFF. CDR3 sequence (DNA): TGTGCCAGCAGTGAAGCCCCGGTGAACACTGAAGCTTTCTTT.

Turning to this clone: The sample contains more than one DNA sequence encoding this CDR3. V and J are TRBV7-8 and TRBJ1-2, with 7 bases fitting TRBD1. The germline V gene has CDR1 SGHVS and CDR2 FQNEAQ. With 3 bases clipped from V and 2 bases from J, the junction kept 0 bases outside the gene matches. CDR3 length: 13 residues. CDR3 amino acids: CASSLGQNYGYTF. CDR3 sequence (DNA): TGTGCCAGCAGCTTGGGACAGAACTATGGCTACACCTTC.

The CDR3, as DNA: TGTGCCTGGAGTGTATCGGGGGTAGAGACCCAGTACTTC. It encodes CAWSVSGVETQYF. The rearrangement uses TRBV30 and TRBJ2-5, with a tentative D call TRBD2 (6 bases). V lost 0 bases to trimming and J lost 4 bases, with 9 bases between them. Germline assignment: CDR1 GTSNPN and CDR2 SVGIG (reference sequence). The CDR3 is made up of 13 amino acids. Together with reference TRBV30 and TRBJ2-5, the CDR3 gives the full variable domain: SQTIHQWPATLVQPVGSPLSLECTVEGTSNPNLYWYRQAAGRGLQLLFYSVGIGQISSEVPQNLSASRPQDRQFILSSKKLLLSDSGFYLCAWSVSGVETQYFGPGTRLLVL.

The chain employs TRBV25-1 and TRBJ1-2; D is ambiguous. V was clipped by 6 bases and J by 6 bases, with 11 bases between them. The CDR3 extends over 12 amino acids. From germline, CDR1 is MGHDK and CDR2 SYGVNS. In DNA form, the CDR3 reads TGTGCCAGCAGCTCCCTGGCAGATGGCTACACCTTC. It specifies CASSSLADGYTF.